The clone carrying this TCR beta chain was seen at least ten times. The CDR3 is 14 amino acids. V shed 6 bases and J shed 1 base, with 9 bases lying between them. Germline loops: CDR1 LGHNT, CDR2 FRNRAP. Unique molecular identifiers tagged the TCRbeta library. Each CDR3 protein is one row after TCRdb ran MiXCR on the PCR reads. The profile shows about 270,000 distinct CDR3 sequences, about 10% of them singletons. The data were taken from a study of T-cell reconstitution after alpha-beta-depleted transplantation in children. The source of this sequence is a human donor who donated a stem cell graft to a child with SCID. The sequencing here drew on PBMCs from the stem cell graft donor, taken from the stem cell graft. The chain couples TRBV12-5 to TRBJ2-2; D is possibly TRBD1 (6 bases). CDR3 protein: CASGGAGNTGELFF. The CDR3 region has the DNA TGTGCTAGTGGGGGGGCCGGGAACACCGGGGAGCTGTTTTTT.